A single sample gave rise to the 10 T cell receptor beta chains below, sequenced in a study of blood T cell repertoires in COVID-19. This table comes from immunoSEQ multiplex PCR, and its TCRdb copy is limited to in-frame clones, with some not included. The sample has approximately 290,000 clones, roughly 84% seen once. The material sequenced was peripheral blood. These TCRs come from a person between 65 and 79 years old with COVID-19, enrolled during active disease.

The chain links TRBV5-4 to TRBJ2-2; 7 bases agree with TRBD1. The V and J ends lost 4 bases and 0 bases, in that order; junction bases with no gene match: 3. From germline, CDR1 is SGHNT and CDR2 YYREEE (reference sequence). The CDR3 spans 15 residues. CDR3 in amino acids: CASSRDRPNTGELFF. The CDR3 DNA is TGTGCCAGCAGCCGGGACAGACCGAACACCGGGGAGCTGTTTTTT. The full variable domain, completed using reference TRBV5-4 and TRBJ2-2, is ETGVTQSPTHLIKTRGQQVTLRCSSQSGHNTVSWYQQALGQGPQFIFQYYREEENGRGNFPPRFSGLQFPNYSSELNVNALELDDSALYLCASSRDRPNTGELFFGEGSRLTVL.

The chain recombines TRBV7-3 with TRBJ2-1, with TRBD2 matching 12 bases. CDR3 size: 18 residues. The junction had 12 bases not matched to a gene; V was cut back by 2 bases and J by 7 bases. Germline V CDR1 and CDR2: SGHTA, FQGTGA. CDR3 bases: TGTGCCAGCAGCTTAGGAGGCCTGACTAGCGGGGGATCAAATGAGCAGTTCTTC. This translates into CASSLGGLTSGGSNEQFF.

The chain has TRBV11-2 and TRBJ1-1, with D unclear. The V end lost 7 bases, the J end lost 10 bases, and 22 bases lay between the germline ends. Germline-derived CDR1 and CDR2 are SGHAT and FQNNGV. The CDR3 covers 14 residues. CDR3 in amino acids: CASINQVRGSVAFF. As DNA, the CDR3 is TGTGCCAGCATCAATCAGGTGCGAGGGTCTGTAGCTTTCTTT.

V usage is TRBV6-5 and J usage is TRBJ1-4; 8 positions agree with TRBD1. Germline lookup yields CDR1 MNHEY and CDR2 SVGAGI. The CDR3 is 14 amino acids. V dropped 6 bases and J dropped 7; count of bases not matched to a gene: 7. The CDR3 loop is CASRTDRGGEKLFF. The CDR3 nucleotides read TGTGCCAGCAGAACAGACAGGGGAGGTGAAAAACTGTTTTTT.

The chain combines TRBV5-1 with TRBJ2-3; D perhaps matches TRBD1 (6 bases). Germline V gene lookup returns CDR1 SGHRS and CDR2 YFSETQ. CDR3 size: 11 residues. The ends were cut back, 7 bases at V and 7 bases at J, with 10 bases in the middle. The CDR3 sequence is CASEQGNTQYF. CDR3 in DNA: TGCGCCAGCGAACAGGGAAATACGCAGTATTTT.

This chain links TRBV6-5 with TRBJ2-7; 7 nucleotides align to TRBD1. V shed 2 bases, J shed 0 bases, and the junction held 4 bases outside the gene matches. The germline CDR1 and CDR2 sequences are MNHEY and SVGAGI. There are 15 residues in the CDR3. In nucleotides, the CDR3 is TGTGCCAGCAGTTACCAGGGACAGCTCTCCTACGAGCAGTACTTC. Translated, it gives CASSYQGQLSYEQYF.

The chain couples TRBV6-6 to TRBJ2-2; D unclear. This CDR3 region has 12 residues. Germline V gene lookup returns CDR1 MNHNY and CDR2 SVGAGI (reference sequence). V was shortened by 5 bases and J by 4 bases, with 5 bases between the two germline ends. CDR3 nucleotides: TGTGCCAGCAGTCGTAGCACCGGGGAGCTGTTTTTT. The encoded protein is CASSRSTGELFF.

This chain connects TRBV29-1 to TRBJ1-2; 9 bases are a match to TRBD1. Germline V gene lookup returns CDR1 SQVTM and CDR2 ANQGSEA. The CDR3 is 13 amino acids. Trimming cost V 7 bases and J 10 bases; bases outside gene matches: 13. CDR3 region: CSARTPGQGAYTF. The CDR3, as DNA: TGCAGCGCCCGGACTCCGGGACAGGGAGCCTACACCTTC.

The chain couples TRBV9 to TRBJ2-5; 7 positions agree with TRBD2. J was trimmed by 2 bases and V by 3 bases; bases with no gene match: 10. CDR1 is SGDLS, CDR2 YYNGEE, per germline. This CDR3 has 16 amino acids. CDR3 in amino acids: CASSGPSGGAQETQYF. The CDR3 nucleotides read TGTGCCAGCAGCGGACCTTCGGGGGGTGCTCAAGAGACCCAGTACTTC.

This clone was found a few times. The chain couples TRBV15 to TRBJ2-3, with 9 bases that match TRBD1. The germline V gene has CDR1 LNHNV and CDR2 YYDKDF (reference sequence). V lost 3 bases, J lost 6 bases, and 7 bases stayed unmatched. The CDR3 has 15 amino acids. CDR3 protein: CATSRGQGDGDTQYF. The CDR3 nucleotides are TGTGCCACCAGCAGGGGACAGGGAGATGGTGATACGCAGTATTTT. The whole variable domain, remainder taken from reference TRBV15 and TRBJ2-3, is DAMVIQNPRYQVTQFGKPVTLSCSQTLNHNVMYWYQQKSSQAPKLLFHYYDKDFNNEADTPDNFQSRRPNTSFCFLDIRSPGLGDTAMYLCATSRGQGDGDTQYFGPGTRLTVL.